This T cell receptor (beta chain) was found in a study of Graves' ophthalmopathy and Graves' hyperthyroidism. CDR3 regions of TCR beta were amplified from RNA transcripts. The authors performed first-round RT-PCR with HTBI primers and then a second-round multiplex PCR. TCRdb recomputed calls from the multiplex PCR reads with MiXCR, one row per CDR3 protein. The top ten hold 2.4% of the sample, which has roughly 350,000 distinct CDR3 sequences, roughly 15% seen once. Diagnosis used clinical symptoms, serum thyroxine, TRAb, thyroid ultrasound and orbital computed tomography. Only a few counts were recorded for this clonotype. Its antigen is not identified. Study-level points and caveats: Discriminating ophthalmopathy from stable hyperthyroidism, a 13-signature model attained a sensitivity of over 85% and a specificity of around 81%.

Trimming removed 5 bases from V and 10 bases from J; junction bases left unmatched: 9. The CDR3 length is 15 residues. Looked up from germline, CDR1 is MDHEN and CDR2 is SYDVKM. The sequenced sample was peripheral blood. The clonotype originates from an adult woman with stable Graves' hyperthyroidism. V gene TRBV28 combines with J gene TRBJ1-6; 9 positions match TRBD1. CDR3 in amino acids: CASSDEGQGWSPLHF. DNA of the CDR3: TGTGCCAGCAGTGACGAAGGACAGGGGTGGTCACCCCTCCACTTT. The variable domain in full, with the rest retrieved from reference TRBV28 and TRBJ1-6, is DVKVTQSSRYLVKRTGEKVFLECVQDMDHENMFWYRQDPGLGLRLIYFSYDVKMKEKGDIPEGYSVSREKKERFSLILESASTNQTSMYLCASSDEGQGWSPLHFGNGTRLTVT.